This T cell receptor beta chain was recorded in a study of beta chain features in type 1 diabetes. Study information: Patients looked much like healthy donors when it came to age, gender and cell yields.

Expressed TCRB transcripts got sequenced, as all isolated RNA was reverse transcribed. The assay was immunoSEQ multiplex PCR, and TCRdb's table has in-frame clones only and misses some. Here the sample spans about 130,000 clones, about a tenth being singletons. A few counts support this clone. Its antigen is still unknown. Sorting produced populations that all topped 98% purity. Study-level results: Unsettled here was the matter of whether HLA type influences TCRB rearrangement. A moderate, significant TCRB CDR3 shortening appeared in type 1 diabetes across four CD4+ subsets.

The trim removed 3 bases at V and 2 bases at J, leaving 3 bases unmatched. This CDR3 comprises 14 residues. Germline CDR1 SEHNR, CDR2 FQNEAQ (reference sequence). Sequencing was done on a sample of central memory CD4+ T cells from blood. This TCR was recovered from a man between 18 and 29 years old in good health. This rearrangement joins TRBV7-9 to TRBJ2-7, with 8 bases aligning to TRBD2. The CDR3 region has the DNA TGTGCCAGCAGCTTGGACGGGGGGGCCTACGAGCAGTACTTC. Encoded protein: CASSLDGGAYEQYF.